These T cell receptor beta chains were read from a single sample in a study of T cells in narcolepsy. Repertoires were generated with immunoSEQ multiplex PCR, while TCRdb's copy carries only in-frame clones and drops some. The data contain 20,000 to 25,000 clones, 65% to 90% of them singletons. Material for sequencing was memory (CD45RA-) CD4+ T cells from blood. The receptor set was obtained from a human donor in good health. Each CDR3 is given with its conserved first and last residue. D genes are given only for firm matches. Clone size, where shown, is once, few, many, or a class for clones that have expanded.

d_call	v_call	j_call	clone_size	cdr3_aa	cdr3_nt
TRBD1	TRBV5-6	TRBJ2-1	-	CASSSDRGYSYNEQFF	TGTGCCAGCAGCTCTGACAGGGGTTACTCCTACAATGAGCAGTTCTTC
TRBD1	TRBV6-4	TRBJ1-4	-	CASSLDRGQGKATNEKLFF	TGTGCCAGCAGTCTGGACAGGGGGCAGGGGAAGGCAACTAATGAAAAACTGTTTTTT
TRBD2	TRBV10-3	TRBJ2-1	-	CAIRDTTSGYNEQFF	TGTGCCATCAGGGACACGACTAGCGGTTACAATGAGCAGTTCTTC
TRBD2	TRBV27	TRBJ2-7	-	CASSPRTSGPSYEQYF	TGTGCCAGCAGTCCAAGGACTAGCGGGCCCTCCTACGAGCAGTACTTC
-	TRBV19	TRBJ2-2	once	CASSRGGGAGELFF	TGTGCCAGTAGTAGGGGAGGGGGCGCCGGGGAGCTGTTTTTT
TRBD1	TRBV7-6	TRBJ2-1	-	CASSSRTGGYNEQFF	TGTGCCAGCAGCTCAAGGACAGGGGGCTACAATGAGCAGTTCTTC
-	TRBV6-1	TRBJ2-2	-	CVSSGSGLHTGELFF	TGTGTCAGCAGTGGATCGGGACTTCACACCGGGGAGCTGTTTTTT
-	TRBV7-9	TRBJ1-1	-	CASSPDSSRTEAFF	TGTGCCAGCAGCCCGGACAGTAGTCGGACTGAAGCTTTCTTT
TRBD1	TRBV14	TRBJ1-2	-	CASSHPGTGENYGYTF	TGTGCCAGCAGCCACCCCGGGACAGGGGAGAACTATGGCTACACCTTC
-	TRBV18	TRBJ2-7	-	CASSPESYEQYF	TGTGCCAGCTCACCGGAGAGCTACGAGCAGTACTTC
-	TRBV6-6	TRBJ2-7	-	CASRGGRAGAYEQYF	TGTGCCAGCAGGGGGGGCAGGGCAGGGGCCTACGAGCAGTACTTC
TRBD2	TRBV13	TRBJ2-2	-	CASSARLAGGPRTGELFF	TGTGCCAGCAGCGCCCGACTAGCGGGAGGGCCTCGTACCGGGGAGCTGTTTTTT
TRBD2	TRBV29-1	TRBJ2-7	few	CSVGGAGGRYEQYF	TGCAGCGTTGGGGGTGCGGGGGGCCGTTACGAGCAGTACTTC
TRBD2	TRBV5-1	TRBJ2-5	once	CASASGSSETQYF	TGCGCCAGTGCTAGCGGGAGTTCGGAGACCCAGTACTTC
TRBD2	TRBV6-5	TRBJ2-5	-	CASSYGGGETQYF	TGTGCCAGCAGTTACGGGGGAGGGGAGACCCAGTACTTC
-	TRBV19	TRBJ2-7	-	CASRETGGTYEQYF	TGTGCCAGTAGAGAGACAGGAGGGACCTACGAGCAGTACTTC
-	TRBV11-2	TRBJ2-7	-	CASSTRDGSYEQYF	TGTGCCAGCAGCACCCGGGACGGCTCCTACGAGCAGTACTTC
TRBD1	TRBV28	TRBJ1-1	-	CASRRGPFDEAFF	TGTGCCAGCAGAAGGGGGCCGTTTGATGAAGCTTTCTTT
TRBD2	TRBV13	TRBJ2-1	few	CASSLGVGTSGANDNEQFF	TGTGCCAGCAGCTTAGGCGTTGGGACTAGCGGGGCCAACGACAATGAGCAGTTCTTC
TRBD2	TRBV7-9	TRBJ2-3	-	CASFLSGEGTDTQYF	TGTGCCAGCTTTCTCAGCGGGGAGGGCACAGATACGCAGTATTTT
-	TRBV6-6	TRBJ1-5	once	CASSPGYNQPQHF	TGTGCCAGCAGTCCGGGATACAATCAGCCCCAGCATTTT
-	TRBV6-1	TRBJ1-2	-	CASRSSPGSYTF	TGTGCCAGCAGGAGCTCTCCGGGGAGCTACACCTTC
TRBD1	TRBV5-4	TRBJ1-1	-	CASSLTGVGDTEAFF	TGTGCCAGCAGCCTGACAGGGGTGGGGGACACTGAAGCTTTCTTT
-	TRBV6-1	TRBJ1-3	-	CASSERGMGGTIYF	TGTGCCAGCAGTGAAAGAGGGATGGGAGGCACCATATATTTT
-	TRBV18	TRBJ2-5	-	CASSEVMRITVDETQYF	TGTGCCAGCTCTGAAGTTATGCGGATCACCGTCGACGAGACCCAGTACTTC
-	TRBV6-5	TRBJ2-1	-	CASSSLIRYNEQFF	TGTGCCAGCAGTTCCTTGATTCGGTACAATGAGCAGTTCTTC
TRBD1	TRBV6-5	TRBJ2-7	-	CASSYSQGAKEQYF	TGTGCCAGCAGTTACTCGCAGGGGGCCAAGGAGCAGTACTTC
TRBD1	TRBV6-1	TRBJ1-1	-	CASSRDRQNTEAFF	TGTGCCAGCAGCCGGGACAGACAGAACACTGAAGCTTTCTTT
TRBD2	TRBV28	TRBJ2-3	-	CASSQGLAGVDTQYF	TGTGCCAGCAGTCAAGGACTAGCGGGAGTGGATACGCAGTATTTT
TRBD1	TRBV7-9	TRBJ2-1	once	CAQTGQGIKDEQFF	TGTGCCCAAACCGGACAGGGGATCAAAGATGAGCAGTTCTTC
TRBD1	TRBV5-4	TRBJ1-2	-	CASSYDKGGSYGYTF	TGTGCCAGCAGCTACGACAAAGGGGGCTCCTATGGCTACACCTTC
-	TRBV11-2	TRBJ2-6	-	CASSLRGGPSSGANVLTF	TGTGCCAGCAGCTTAAGGGGCGGCCCCAGCTCTGGGGCCAACGTCCTGACTTTC
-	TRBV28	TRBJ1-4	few	CAVFGISLEKLFF	TGTGCAGTATTCGGAATTTCTTTGGAAAAACTGTTTTTT
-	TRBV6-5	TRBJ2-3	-	CASSNAGATDTQYF	TGTGCCAGCAGCAACGCCGGGGCCACAGATACGCAGTATTTT
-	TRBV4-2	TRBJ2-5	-	CASSQGGERETQYF	TGTGCCAGCAGCCAAGGGGGAGAACGAGAGACCCAGTACTTC
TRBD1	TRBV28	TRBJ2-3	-	CASSFGTGGLTDTQYF	TGTGCCAGCAGTTTCGGAACAGGGGGCCTTACAGATACGCAGTATTTT
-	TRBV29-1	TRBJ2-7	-	CSVGEVLYEQYF	TGCAGCGTTGGGGAGGTCCTCTACGAGCAGTACTTC
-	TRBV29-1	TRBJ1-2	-	CSVRRGSMGYTF	TGCAGCGTCCGACGGGGGTCTATGGGCTACACCTTC
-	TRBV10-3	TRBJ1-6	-	CAISESGGGNSPLHF	TGTGCCATCAGTGAGTCTGGGGGAGGGAATTCACCCCTCCACTTT
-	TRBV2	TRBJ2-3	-	CASSEPGLLNTDTQYF	TGTGCCAGCAGTGAACCAGGACTCCTAAACACAGATACGCAGTATTTT
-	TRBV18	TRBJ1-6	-	CASSPLQGENSPLHF	TGTGCCAGCTCACCTTTACAGGGCGAGAATTCACCCCTCCACTTT
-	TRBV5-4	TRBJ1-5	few	CASSFMGRDNQPQHF	TGTGCCAGCAGCTTCATGGGGAGAGACAATCAGCCCCAGCATTTT
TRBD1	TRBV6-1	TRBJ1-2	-	CASKRTGSYYGYTF	TGTGCCAGCAAACGGACAGGCTCCTACTATGGCTACACCTTC
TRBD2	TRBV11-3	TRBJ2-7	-	CASSLVGGSSYEQYF	TGTGCCAGCAGCTTAGTGGGGGGGAGCTCCTACGAGCAGTACTTC
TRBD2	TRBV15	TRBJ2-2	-	CATPVGTSGRARTGELFF	TGTGCCACTCCGGTGGGGACTAGCGGGAGGGCCCGCACCGGGGAGCTGTTTTTT
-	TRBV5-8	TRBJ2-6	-	CASSPDISGANVLTF	TGTGCCAGCAGCCCTGACATCTCTGGGGCCAACGTCCTGACTTTC
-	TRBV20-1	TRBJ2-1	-	CSARLGVNEFF	TGCAGTGCTAGACTAGGGGTTAACGAGTTCTTC
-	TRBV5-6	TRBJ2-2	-	CASSLRRLAKTNRGELFF	TGTGCCAGCAGCTTAAGGCGGCTAGCGAAAACCAATCGCGGGGAGCTGTTTTTT
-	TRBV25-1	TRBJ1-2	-	CASSELPGVGRGYTF	TGTGCCAGCAGTGAATTGCCTGGGGTTGGTAGGGGCTACACCTTC
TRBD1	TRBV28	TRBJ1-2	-	CASRRQGGGYTF	TGTGCCAGCAGAAGACAGGGAGGCGGCTACACCTTC
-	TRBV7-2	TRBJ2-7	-	CASSLSPGKDEQYF	TGTGCCAGCAGCTTATCCCCAGGGAAGGACGAGCAGTACTTC
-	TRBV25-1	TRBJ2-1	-	CASSWSLSLSYNEQFF	TGTGCCAGCAGTTGGAGCCTTTCTTTATCCTACAATGAGCAGTTCTTC